This TCR beta chain was obtained from a study of T cell changes during pregnancy in multiple sclerosis (dated by TCRdb to about 2019). Concerning the study at large: Changes in the T cell repertoire over the course of pregnancy were examined in this study in women with multiple sclerosis.

From its cysteine to its phenylalanine, the CDR3 spans 18 amino acids. Left in the record is the CDR3 DNA by itself, 54 bases read in frame from the first base. For this chain, trimming is 5 bases at the V end and 0 bases at the J end, and the number of junction bases without a gene match is 16. The germline V gene (reference sequence) sets CDR1 to SEHNR and CDR2 to FQNEAQ. A note on this clone: Its antigen is currently not known. Per-base qualities were not stored, and no clone one base away is much larger.

Library creation used the immunoSEQ multiplex PCR assay. TCRdb obtained this table from immuneACCESS and retained in-frame rearrangements with V and J assigned. These tables miss some clones; where compared with another copy, unresolved V genes account for less than half of the shortfall, and the remainder is unexplained. The sample contains around 62,000 clones, 70% to 90% of them found a single time. The ten top clones hold about 2.7% of the sample. This specimen was peripheral blood, taken in the first trimester of pregnancy. The V and J segments used are TRBV7-9 and TRBJ2-7, with TRBD2 identical over 7 junction bases. This receptor was taken from a female donor with multiple sclerosis, enrolled in a pregnancy study. The nucleotides are TGTGCCAGCAGCGAAGGGACGGCTCCTAGCGGCAACTCCTACGAGCAGTACTTC. It specifies CASSEGTAPSGNSYEQYF.